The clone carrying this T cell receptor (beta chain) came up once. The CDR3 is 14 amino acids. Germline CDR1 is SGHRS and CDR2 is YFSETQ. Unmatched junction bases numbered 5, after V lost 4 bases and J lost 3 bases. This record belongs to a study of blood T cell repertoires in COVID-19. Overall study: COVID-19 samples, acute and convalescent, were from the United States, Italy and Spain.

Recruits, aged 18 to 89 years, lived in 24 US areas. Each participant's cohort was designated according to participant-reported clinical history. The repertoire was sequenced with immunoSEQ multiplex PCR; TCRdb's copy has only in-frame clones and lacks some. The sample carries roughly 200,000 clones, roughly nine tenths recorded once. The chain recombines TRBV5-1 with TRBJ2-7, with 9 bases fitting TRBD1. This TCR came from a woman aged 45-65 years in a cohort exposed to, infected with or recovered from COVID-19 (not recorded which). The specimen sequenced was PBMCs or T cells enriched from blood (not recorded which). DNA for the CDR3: TGCGCCAGCAGCGGCCGGGACAGGGACTACGAGCAGTACTTC. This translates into CASSGRDRDYEQYF.